The clone carrying this T cell receptor beta chain was counted many times. TCRdb re-called the 5' RACE reads with MiXCR, one entry per CDR3 protein. Of approximately 80,000 distinct CDR3 sequences in the sample, 4.3% were seen once. With 6 bases clipped from V and 0 bases from J, the junction kept 7 bases outside the gene matches. Germline lookup yields CDR1 MNHEY and CDR2 SMNVEV (reference sequence). The CDR3 covers 16 residues. Time point defined: longitudinal time-point 3. This record belongs to a study of neurological immune-mediated disorders. V gene TRBV27 combines with J gene TRBJ1-1; 10 nucleotides line up with TRBD1. This receptor was taken from a woman in her fifties or sixties with multiple sclerosis. Sequenced material: PBMCs. For the CDR3, the DNA is TGTGCCAGCAGCTACGACAGGGGGCGATTGAACACTGAAGCTTTCTTT. Translating gives CASSYDRGRLNTEAFF.